The clone carrying this TCR beta chain appeared many times. The antigen is undetermined. The sample belongs to a study of T cell repertoires in cytomegalovirus infection. Study context: Epitope selection comprised recently identified HLA-C-restricted CMV epitopes and well-studied HLA-B-restricted CMV epitopes. Public signatures in TCR beta pointed to CMV infection and matching HLA type.

This CDR3 comprises 16 residues. J was trimmed by 6 bases and V by 3 bases; bases with no gene match: 8. Germline V CDR1 and CDR2: SGHTA, FQGNSA. General study results and limits: In two of eight donors, the top clonotype was HLA-C-restricted CMV-specific. Pooled public TCR beta family frequency picked out CMV carriers with the relevant HLA.

MiXCR was run by TCRdb on the reads, yielding one entry per CDR3 protein. The data show about half a million distinct CDR3 sequences, with roughly a third seen just once and around a sixth held by the top ten. This clonotype was sampled from a human donor in good health (CMV status not recorded). Some clones in this sample may be carry-over from other donors' samples. This sequence joins TRBV7-2 and TRBJ2-7, with 13 bases lining up with TRBD2. This sample comprised cultured PBMCs, obtained from culture after CMV antigen stimulation. CDR3 in amino acids: CASSFVPGLAGFEQYF. CDR3 bases: TGTGCCAGCAGCTTCGTCCCGGGACTAGCGGGATTCGAGCAGTACTTC.